Presented here are 29 T cell receptor beta chains from one specimen sequenced in a study of T cell responses to AZD1222 COVID-19 vaccine. TCRdb's copy holds only in-frame clones and misses some; the assay was immunoSEQ multiplex PCR. The sample has about 82,000 clones, 83% seen once; the top ten hold roughly 1.3%. Here the sequenced sample was peripheral blood, taken 28 days after the second AZD1222 dose. The receptors come from an adult who received the AZD1222 COVID-19 vaccine.

The chain employs TRBV27 and TRBJ1-2, with 10 bases identical to TRBD1. The CDR3 is 14 amino acids. Trimming at V came to 4 bases and at J to 1 base, leaving 0 bases not matched to a gene. Germline V gene lookup returns CDR1 MNHEY and CDR2 SMNVEV (reference sequence). The CDR3 region has the DNA TGTGCCAGCAGTTGGACAGGGGGTAACTATGGCTACACCTTC. It is translated as CASSWTGGNYGYTF.

A few counts support this clone. The rearrangement joins TRBV28 to TRBJ1-1; TRBD1 is a possible D gene (5 bases). Germline CDR1 MDHEN, CDR2 SYDVKM. Trimming removed 5 bases from V and 4 bases from J, with 17 bases in between. This CDR3 contains 15 residues. The CDR3 is CASSPPRLGGTEAFF. CDR3 sequence (DNA): TGTGCCAGCAGTCCACCTAGACTGGGGGGCACTGAAGCTTTCTTT.

This sequence joins TRBV19 and TRBJ2-3; 7 nucleotides align to TRBD2. The CDR3 spans 14 residues. The trim removed 4 bases at V and 2 bases at J, leaving 3 bases unmatched. Germline V CDR1 and CDR2: LNHDA, SQIVND (reference sequence). The CDR3 region is CASSKAGYTDTQYF. CDR3 bases: TGTGCCAGTAGTAAAGCGGGGTACACAGATACGCAGTATTTT.

The gene calls are TRBV30 and TRBJ2-4, with D maybe TRBD2 (6 bases). CDR3 length: 14 amino acids. Trimming pared 1 base from V and 0 bases from J, leaving 7 bases between. The germline V gene has CDR1 GTSNPN and CDR2 SVGIG (reference sequence). This chain's CDR3 is CAWSEGLAKNIQYF. The CDR3 DNA follows: TGTGCCTGGAGTGAGGGACTAGCCAAAAACATTCAGTACTTC. Filled out from reference TRBV30 and TRBJ2-4, the complete variable domain reads SQTIHQWPATLVQPVGSPLSLECTVEGTSNPNLYWYRQAAGRGLQLLFYSVGIGQISSEVPQNLSASRPQDRQFILSSKKLLLSDSGFYLCAWSEGLAKNIQYFGAGTRLSVL.

J is TRBJ2-5 and V is TRBV6-5, with D possibly TRBD2 on 6 matching bases. The CDR3 covers 13 residues. CDR1 is MNHEY and CDR2 is SVGAGI in the germline V gene. The V end lost 6 bases, the J end lost 2 bases, and 10 bases lay between the germline ends. The CDR3 region has the DNA TGTGCCAGCAGCCGGGGACTGCAAGAGACCCAGTACTTC. Translation: CASSRGLQETQYF.

V is TRBV2 and J is TRBJ1-5; no firm D call. The V gene's germline CDR1 is SNHLY and CDR2 FYNNEI. This CDR3 is built from 13 residues. V lost 6 bases and J 7 bases, leaving 13 bases between the germline ends. CDR3: CASSSGWRQPQHF. The DNA of the CDR3 is TGTGCCAGCAGCAGTGGATGGAGACAGCCCCAGCATTTT.

The chain uses TRBV18 and TRBJ2-7; 10 bases are a match to TRBD2. The germline V gene encodes CDR1 KGHSH and CDR2 LQKENI. CDR3 length: 17 amino acids. J lost 4 bases, V lost 2 bases, and 11 bases had no gene match. In DNA, the CDR3 is TGTGCCAGCTCACCAGGTTGGCTAGCGGGAGCTAAATACGAGCAGTACTTC. It encodes CASSPGWLAGAKYEQYF.

The chain has TRBV6-5 and TRBJ2-2; D not certain. In germline, CDR1 is MNHEY, CDR2 SVGAGI. There are 14 residues in the CDR3. The V gene lost 0 bases and the J gene lost 8 bases, with 10 bases spanning the gap. CDR3: CASSYSNAEGELFF. For the CDR3, the DNA is TGTGCCAGCAGTTACTCGAATGCGGAGGGGGAGCTGTTTTTT.

This chain joins TRBV19 and TRBJ1-6; D possibly corresponds to TRBD1 (5 bases). The V end lost 8 bases, the J end lost 7 bases, and 12 bases lay between the germline ends. This CDR3 spans 13 amino acids. The germline gives CDR1 LNHDA, CDR2 SQIVND (reference sequence). CDR3 loop: CASADWGNSPLHF. CDR3 bases: TGTGCCAGTGCCGACTGGGGGAATTCACCCCTCCACTTT.

This rearrangement joins TRBV28 to TRBJ2-7; D might be TRBD1 (6 bases). V lost 3 bases, J lost 0 bases, and 12 bases lay in between. Germline-derived CDR1 and CDR2 are MDHEN and SYDVKM. The CDR3 is 15 amino acids. DNA of the CDR3: TGTGCCAGCAGTTTCCCCACAGGGAGCTCCTACGAGCAGTACTTC. Its protein product is CASSFPTGSSYEQYF.

This chain uses TRBV29-1 with TRBJ2-5; 7 nucleotides align to TRBD1. This CDR3 has 12 amino acids. The V and J ends lost 7 bases and 5 bases, in that order; junction bases with no gene match: 7. Germline-derived CDR1 and CDR2 are SQVTM and ANQGSEA. This chain's CDR3 is CSAEGQRETQYF. CDR3 DNA sequence: TGCAGCGCAGAGGGACAGCGGGAGACCCAGTACTTC.

The V and J genes are TRBV19 and TRBJ1-5; D ambiguous. Trimming shortened V by 9 bases and J by 3 bases, and 24 bases separated the two germline ends. CDR1 and CDR2 from the germline V gene are LNHDA and SQIVND (reference sequence). The CDR3 contains 17 residues. CDR3 amino acids: CARATPGEGEPNQPQHF. CDR3 bases: TGTGCCAGAGCCACCCCCGGGGAGGGAGAGCCCAATCAGCCCCAGCATTTT.

The chain recombines TRBV7-6 with TRBJ2-2, with D possibly TRBD1 on 5 matching bases. Germline loops: CDR1 SGHVS, CDR2 FNYEAQ. This CDR3 comprises 16 residues. V dropped 0 bases and J dropped 1 base, with 9 bases sitting between them. CDR3 amino acids: CASSLASQGNTGELFF. CDR3 DNA: TGTGCCAGCAGCTTAGCGTCGCAGGGGAACACCGGGGAGCTGTTTTTT.

The genes are TRBV5-1 and TRBJ1-1, with unresolved D. The CDR3 spans 14 residues. Germline values: CDR1 SGHRS, CDR2 YFSETQ. Trimming took 0 bases from V and 3 from J, leaving 9 bases between them. CDR3 protein: CASSLAGWDTEAFF. The CDR3 nucleotides are TGCGCCAGCAGCTTGGCCGGTTGGGACACTGAAGCTTTCTTT. The full variable domain, in which reference TRBV5-1 and TRBJ1-1 provide the parts outside the CDR3, is KAGVTQTPRYLIKTRGQQVTLSCSPISGHRSVSWYQQTPGQGLQFLFEYFSETQRNKGNFPGRFSGRQFSNSRSEMNVSTLELGDSALYLCASSLAGWDTEAFFGQGTRLTVV.

CDR3 protein: CASSLTGAARTDTQYF. CDR3 sequence (DNA): TGTGCCAGCAGCTTGACAGGGGCCGCCCGCACAGATACGCAGTATTTT. V gene TRBV7-3 combines with J gene TRBJ2-3; 8 positions agree with TRBD1. This CDR3 comprises 16 residues. From germline, CDR1 is SGHTA and CDR2 FQGTGA. The ends lost 3 bases at V and 1 base at J; junction bases unmatched: 6.

The chain has TRBV29-1 and TRBJ2-7; 14 bases map to TRBD2. Germline values: CDR1 SQVTM, CDR2 ANQGSEA. CDR3 length: 15 amino acids. The V gene end was trimmed by 7 bases and the J gene end by 7 bases; junction bases not matched to a gene: 12. CDR3 DNA sequence: TGCAGCGCTGGGACTAGCGGGAGCCTCTTTGGGGAGCAGTACTTC. Its protein product is CSAGTSGSLFGEQYF.

The rearrangement links TRBV5-1 to TRBJ2-7; 7 nucleotides match TRBD2. Per germline, CDR1 SGHRS and CDR2 YFSETQ. The CDR3 has 14 amino acids. Germline trimming cut 2 bases from V and 3 bases from J; bases unmatched to any gene: 5. CDR3 DNA sequence: TGCGCCAGCAGCTTATCCGGGAGGAACTACGAGCAGTACTTC. It is translated as CASSLSGRNYEQYF.

The chain links TRBV28 to TRBJ1-5; tentative D call: TRBD1 (6 bases). With 7 bases removed from V and 7 bases from J, the gap between germline ends came to 20 bases. The germline V gene has CDR1 MDHEN and CDR2 SYDVKM. CDR3 length equals 15 residues. CDR3 residues: CASNTFGGQGQPQHF. CDR3 nucleotides: TGTGCCAGCAACACGTTTGGGGGCCAGGGACAGCCCCAGCATTTT. Supplemented by reference TRBV28 and TRBJ1-5, the full variable domain reads DVKVTQSSRYLVKRTGEKVFLECVQDMDHENMFWYRQDPGLGLRLIYFSYDVKMKEKGDIPEGYSVSREKKERFSLILESASTNQTSMYLCASNTFGGQGQPQHFGDGTRLSIL.

The chain carries TRBV7-2 and TRBJ2-7; TRBD1 or TRBD2 may be the D gene (6 bases each). Germline V CDR1 and CDR2: SGHTA, FQGNSA. V dropped 7 bases and J dropped 2 bases, with 15 bases sitting between them. CDR3 length equals 14 residues. As DNA, the CDR3 is TGTGCCAGCACCCCGGGGGCAGGGGCCTACGAGCAGTACTTC. It specifies CASTPGAGAYEQYF.

This chain links TRBV28 with TRBJ1-5, with D possibly TRBD1 on 5 matching bases. This CDR3 region has 15 residues. The ends were cut back, 7 bases at V and 1 base at J, with 14 bases in the middle. Germline V lookup: CDR1 MDHEN, CDR2 SYDVKM. The CDR3 bases are TGTGCCAGCACAATCCAGGGTAGGAGCAATCAGCCCCAGCATTTT. Translating gives CASTIQGRSNQPQHF.

The V call is TRBV6-5, the J call TRBJ2-7; 9 bases map to TRBD1. The CDR3 contains 14 residues. J gave up 0 bases and V 6 bases, and 3 bases lay outside the gene matches. Germline loops: CDR1 MNHEY, CDR2 SVGAGI. CDR3 in amino acids: CASRRTGVSYEQYF. CDR3 coding DNA: TGTGCCAGCAGGCGGACAGGGGTCTCCTACGAGCAGTACTTC.

The V call is TRBV6-2 or TRBV6-3, the J call TRBJ2-7; D is perhaps TRBD1 (5 bases). Germline CDR1 and CDR2: MNHEY and SVGEGT. Trimming stripped 4 bases from V and 3 bases from J, with 16 bases between. The CDR3 has 15 amino acids. The CDR3 nucleotides read TGTGCCAGCAGTTCCCTCAGGGTAGGGCTCTACGAGCAGTACTTC. Its translation is CASSSLRVGLYEQYF.

This chain joins TRBV7-2 and TRBJ1-5; TRBD1 is a possible D gene (5 bases). V shed 2 bases and J shed 3 bases, with 11 bases lying between them. The CDR3 length is 15 residues. The V gene's germline CDR1 is SGHTA and CDR2 FQGNSA. The CDR3 DNA sequence: TGTGCCAGCAGCTTATTTGGGACCGACAATCAGCCCCAGCATTTT. It translates to CASSLFGTDNQPQHF.

The chain employs TRBV28 and TRBJ1-2; D gene ambiguous. Trimming pared 3 bases from V and 3 bases from J, leaving 8 bases between. Looked up from germline, CDR1 is MDHEN and CDR2 is SYDVKM. The CDR3 is 13 amino acids. CDR3 DNA sequence: TGTGCCAGCAGTTTGCAGGTGGACTATGGCTACACCTTC. Its protein product is CASSLQVDYGYTF.

The chain combines TRBV6-6 with TRBJ1-6; TRBD1 agrees at 8 bases. The CDR3 consists of 15 residues. Germline loops: CDR1 MNHNY, CDR2 SVGAGI (reference sequence). With V trimmed by 9 bases and J by 6 bases, 10 bases remained unmatched. CDR3 sequence: CASQRTGNGNSPLHF. CDR3 nucleotide sequence: TGTGCCAGTCAACGGACAGGGAATGGTAATTCACCCCTCCACTTT.

CDR3 bases: TGTGCCAGTAGTATAGATATCCAGGGAACTGAAGCTTTCTTT. It codes for CASSIDIQGTEAFF. The J gene is TRBJ1-1, the V gene TRBV19; possibly TRBD1 for D (5 bases). CDR1 and CDR2 from the germline V gene are LNHDA and SQIVND (reference sequence). V shed 0 bases and J shed 5 bases, with 10 bases lying between them. The CDR3 is 14 residues long.

This clone was seen just once. V is TRBV28 and J is TRBJ2-7, with D perhaps TRBD2 (6 bases). Germline-derived CDR1 and CDR2 are MDHEN and SYDVKM. CDR3 length: 15 residues. The V and J ends lost 6 bases and 0 bases respectively, with 15 bases between them. The CDR3 reads CASSAPRGSSYEQYF. The CDR3 DNA reads TGTGCCAGCAGCGCTCCCCGGGGGAGCTCCTACGAGCAGTACTTC. Looking up the rest from reference TRBV28 and TRBJ2-7 gives the full variable domain: DVKVTQSSRYLVKRTGEKVFLECVQDMDHENMFWYRQDPGLGLRLIYFSYDVKMKEKGDIPEGYSVSREKKERFSLILESASTNQTSMYLCASSAPRGSSYEQYFGPGTRLTVT.

The chain is built from TRBV28 and TRBJ1-5, with D unclear. CDR1 and CDR2 (germline): MDHEN, SYDVKM. This CDR3 has 15 amino acids. Trimming pared 2 bases from V and 4 bases from J, leaving 12 bases between. CDR3 nucleotide sequence: TGTGCCAGCAGTTTAAATGCGGGCTATAATCAGCCCCAGCATTTT. Encoded protein: CASSLNAGYNQPQHF.

The chain employs TRBV28 and TRBJ2-7; D is perhaps TRBD2 (6 bases). Trimming took off 6 bases at V and 4 bases at J, with 16 bases between the two ends. The germline CDR1 and CDR2 sequences are MDHEN and SYDVKM. This CDR3 is built from 14 residues. The CDR3 is CASSTPGLGYEQYF. The CDR3 DNA is TGTGCCAGCAGCACTCCGGGACTGGGGTACGAGCAGTACTTC.